The 23 T cell receptor beta chains reported below all come from one sample, sequenced in a study of CD8 T cells in ankylosing spondylitis. Study outcomes and limitations: Within ankylosing spondylitis blood, a TCR beta motif made up of several highly homologous variants appeared to be characteristic.

These receptors have no known antigen. TCRdb processed the 5' RACE reads anew with MiXCR; each CDR3 protein has one entry. The sample holds around 770,000 distinct CDR3 sequences, roughly 19% seen once. The sequenced sample consisted of blood, either unsorted or a sorted T cell fraction (not recorded which). These receptors originate from a male donor with ankylosing spondylitis.

This clonotype was found a few times. This chain joins TRBV4-1 and TRBJ2-7, with D perhaps matching TRBD2 (5 bases). The CDR3 is 12 amino acids. Germline assignment: CDR1 MGHRA and CDR2 YSYEKL. The V and J ends lost 2 bases and 7 bases respectively, with 9 bases between them. As DNA, the CDR3 is TGCGCCAGCAGCCAAATGGGCGGGGAGCAGTACTTC. It encodes CASSQMGGEQYF.

The rearrangement uses TRBV12-3 or TRBV12-4 and TRBJ1-5; the D is unclear. V shed 5 bases and J shed 9 bases, with 11 bases lying between them. The CDR3 has 12 amino acids. The CDR3 DNA is TGTGCCAGCAGTCCCCCCTTGGGGCCCCAGCATTTT. It yields the protein CASSPPLGPQHF.

CDR3 DNA: TGTGCCATCAGTGACAGACTAGCGGGCTTCTACGAGCAGTACTTC. Its protein is CAISDRLAGFYEQYF. The chain carries TRBV10-3 and TRBJ2-7; 10 nucleotides align to TRBD2. The CDR3 has 15 amino acids. The ends lost 3 bases at V and 3 bases at J; junction bases unmatched: 5. Per the germline V gene, CDR1 is ENHRY and CDR2 is SYGVKD.

This clonotype showed up just a few times. The rearrangement uses TRBV12-3 or TRBV12-4 and TRBJ1-2; possible D gene TRBD1, 5 bases. The germline V and J ends were trimmed by 5 bases and 4 bases, with 14 bases remaining between them. This CDR3 has 14 residues. CDR3: CASSLGTDLYGYTF. For the CDR3, the DNA is TGTGCCAGCAGTCTAGGGACGGACCTCTATGGCTACACCTTC.

The rearrangement links TRBV18 to TRBJ2-5; D ambiguous. V was trimmed by 2 bases and J by 1 base, leaving 5 bases between them. The CDR3 runs to 13 residues. Germline V gene lookup returns CDR1 KGHSH and CDR2 LQKENI. The CDR3 DNA sequence: TGTGCCAGCTCACCATCACTCCAAGAGACCCAGTACTTC. Protein sequence: CASSPSLQETQYF.

The chain combines TRBV18 with TRBJ2-4; 13 nucleotides line up with TRBD2. Trimming took 3 bases from V and 0 from J; bases not matched to a gene: 5. Germline CDR1 KGHSH, CDR2 LQKENI. CDR3 size: 18 residues. The CDR3 reads CASSPPGLAGIAKNIQYF. CDR3 nucleotide sequence: TGTGCCAGCTCACCTCCGGGACTAGCGGGAATAGCCAAAAACATTCAGTACTTC.

The J gene is TRBJ1-2, the V gene TRBV19, with TRBD1 identical over 8 bases. The J segment lost 6 bases and the V segment lost 0 bases, leaving 9 bases of the junction unmatched. This CDR3 is 16 amino acids long. Germline V gene data show CDR1 as LNHDA and CDR2 as SQIVND (reference sequence). CDR3 nucleotides: TGTGCCAGTAGTATAGATACCGGACAGGGATTTAATGGCTACACCTTC. Translated, it gives CASSIDTGQGFNGYTF.

This chain uses TRBV30 with TRBJ1-2; D unresolved. This CDR3 is built from 11 residues. Germline V gene lookup returns CDR1 GTSNPN and CDR2 SVGIG (reference sequence). V was clipped by 2 bases and J by 5 bases, with 6 bases between them. The CDR3 DNA sequence: TGTGCCTGGAGTTCCACGTATGGCTACACCTTC. It specifies CAWSSTYGYTF.

The chain has TRBV4-2 and TRBJ2-2; D remains unclear. Germline assignment: CDR1 LGHNA and CDR2 YNFKEQ. V lost 1 base and J 7 bases, leaving 7 bases between the germline ends. The CDR3 extends over 13 amino acids. The CDR3 region is CASSQGTVGELFF. The CDR3, as DNA: TGTGCCAGCAGCCAAGGCACTGTCGGGGAGCTGTTTTTT.

V usage is TRBV7-3 and J usage is TRBJ2-1; possibly TRBD1 or TRBD2 for D (5 bases each). Germline V CDR1 and CDR2: SGHTA, FQGTGA. The V gene lost 1 base and the J gene lost 4 bases, with 17 bases spanning the gap. The CDR3 runs to 17 residues. CDR3 bases: TGTGCCAGCAGCTTAATGGCGCGCCGGGACGGGTACAATGAGCAGTTCTTC. Translated, it gives CASSLMARRDGYNEQFF.

This clonotype occurred a few times. The chain links TRBV4-1 to TRBJ1-1; D gene ambiguous. The CDR3 has 16 amino acids. The V and J ends lost 1 base and 0 bases respectively, with 12 bases between them. CDR1 is MGHRA and CDR2 is YSYEKL in the germline V gene. CDR3 DNA sequence: TGCGCCAGCAGCCAAGGAGTGAGGGAGATGAACACTGAAGCTTTCTTT. Its protein product is CASSQGVREMNTEAFF.

This clonotype showed up just a few times. CDR3 coding DNA: TGTGCCTGGAGTCGGGCTGGAGGCATGGGTGGACACGAGCAGTACTTC. Amino acid sequence: CAWSRAGGMGGHEQYF. V gene TRBV30 combines with J gene TRBJ2-7; a weak D match, TRBD2 (5 bases). The germline CDR1 and CDR2 sequences are GTSNPN and SVGIG (reference sequence). Trimming pared 2 bases from V and 5 bases from J, leaving 22 bases between. The CDR3 contains 16 residues.

The chain joins TRBV6-2 or TRBV6-3 to TRBJ2-1; 9 bases fit TRBD2. There are 18 residues in the CDR3. Germline values: CDR1 MNHEY, CDR2 SVGEGT. J was trimmed by 0 bases and V by 1 base; bases with no gene match: 7. The CDR3 DNA reads as TGTGCCAGCAGTTACTGGCGGGAGGGTATGAGCTCCTACAATGAGCAGTTCTTC. This translates into CASSYWREGMSSYNEQFF.

The chain couples TRBV18 to TRBJ2-1; 10 bases fit TRBD2. Germline V gene data show CDR1 as KGHSH and CDR2 as LQKENI. The CDR3 is made up of 15 amino acids. V trimming: 6 bases; J trimming: 4 bases; junction bases outside the gene matches: 6. CDR3 loop: CASSTLAGIYNEQFF. Here the CDR3 DNA reads TGTGCCAGCTCTACACTAGCGGGGATATACAATGAGCAGTTCTTC.

The V call is TRBV11-2, the J call TRBJ1-3; D is unclear. Trimming cost V 2 bases and J 5 bases, with 7 bases left between them. The germline gives CDR1 SGHAT, CDR2 FQNNGV. This CDR3 is built from 13 residues. The CDR3 region is CASSLTVRNTIYF. The CDR3 DNA reads TGTGCCAGCAGCTTAACGGTCCGAAACACCATATATTTT.

In this sample, this clonotype turned up many times. CDR3 in DNA: TGTGCCAGCAGCCCCCAGGGTAACACCGGGGAGCTGTTTTTT. This translates into CASSPQGNTGELFF. The rearrangement uses TRBV12-3 or TRBV12-4 and TRBJ2-2; a possible D gene is TRBD1 (5 bases). This CDR3 region has 14 residues. V lost 6 bases to trimming and J lost 2 bases, with 10 bases between them.

There are a few counts of this clonotype. The chain carries TRBV29-1 and TRBJ2-1; 7 bases agree with TRBD2. The CDR3 extends over 14 amino acids. Germline assignment: CDR1 SQVTM and CDR2 ANQGSEA. The ends lost 4 bases at V and 2 bases at J; junction bases unmatched: 5. CDR3 protein: CSVVERDPYNEQFF. CDR3 nucleotide sequence: TGCAGCGTTGTCGAGCGGGACCCCTACAATGAGCAGTTCTTC.

This clonotype has only a few counts. The chain joins TRBV7-8 to TRBJ1-2; D is unresolved. The germline gives CDR1 SGHVS, CDR2 FQNEAQ. The germline V and J ends were trimmed by 6 bases and 0 bases, with 17 bases remaining between them. The CDR3 totals 16 residues. The CDR3, as DNA: TGTGCCAGCAGGCATGAAAACGGCCAGACTAACTATGGCTACACCTTC. It codes for CASRHENGQTNYGYTF.

Only a few counts were recorded for this clonotype. The rearrangement links TRBV9 to TRBJ1-2; 8 nucleotides match TRBD1. Germline loops: CDR1 SGDLS, CDR2 YYNGEE. J lost 4 bases, V lost 4 bases, and 18 bases had no gene match. The CDR3 length is 18 residues. The CDR3 coding sequence is TGTGCCAGCAGCTCCAGCCGACAGGGGATCTTCTCGTTCTATGGCTACACCTTC. Translation: CASSSSRQGIFSFYGYTF.

The chain carries TRBV5-1 and TRBJ2-2, with D perhaps TRBD2 (6 bases). Deletions cut 0 bases from V and 4 bases from J, with 16 bases between. This CDR3 spans 17 amino acids. CDR1 is SGHRS, CDR2 YFSETQ, per germline. The CDR3 reads CASSLAWGDAPTGELFF. The DNA for the CDR3 is TGCGCCAGCAGCTTGGCATGGGGGGACGCCCCCACCGGGGAGCTGTTTTTT.

The chain carries TRBV5-1 and TRBJ1-1; no definite D call. Trimming left V 0 bases short and J 1 base short, with 10 bases between. This CDR3 is 15 amino acids long. CDR1 and CDR2 (germline): SGHRS, YFSETQ. The CDR3 nucleotides read TGCGCCAGCAGCTTGGCCTCGGCGCCGAACACTGAAGCTTTCTTT. It codes for CASSLASAPNTEAFF.

Note on this clonotype: Without the conserved terminal phenylalanine or tryptophan, this CDR3 likely stems from a read error. The DNA is omitted, as the CDR3 cannot be located on it reliably, and the CDR3 follows TCRdb's listing. V is TRBV14 and J is TRBJ2-7; the D call of TRBD2 is as the table states it, not checked on the DNA. Germline CDR1 and CDR2: SGHDN and FVKESK. The CDR3 numbers 12 amino acids, ends counted. CDR3 sequence reads: CASSQVGGALTL.

In its sample, this clonotype was seen a few times. The chain uses TRBV20-1 and TRBJ2-1, with D uncertain. CDR1 and CDR2 from the germline V gene are DFQATT and SNEGSKA (reference sequence). Trimming removed 6 bases from V and 4 bases from J, with 13 bases in between. This CDR3 is built from 13 residues. This chain's CDR3 is CSAEVGKYNEQFF. Here the CDR3 DNA reads TGCAGTGCCGAGGTGGGGAAGTACAATGAGCAGTTCTTC.